The T cell receptor beta chain under discussion was sequenced for a study of blood T cell repertoires in COVID-19 (dated by TCRdb to about 2020). Regarding the research as a whole: Samples from collaborators originated in the United States, Italy and Spain and spanned both the acute and convalescent phases of COVID-19. A freely available public database, intended as a resource for researchers studying the immune response to SARS-CoV-2, is where the repertoires were released. Subjects who had been exposed to COVID-19, were actively infected with it, or had recovered from it provided the deeply sampled blood TCRbeta repertoires that made up the dataset. HLA class I and class II types, where available, came from metadata supplied by the sample provider rather than from assay-based typing. The sample metadata nearly always contained a de-identified subject ID, COVID-19 status, age in years and sex. The samples were drawn from two sources: the first 160 participants of the ongoing ImmuneRACE study, and over 950 subjects contributed by 6 global collaborators. The material from the prospective study consisted of cDNA or gDNA derived from T cells, B-cell-depleted T cells, or PBMCs.

One collaborating source in Seattle enrolled patients during active infection and followed them longitudinally through the course of disease. Each collaborating institution followed its own protocols to collect whole blood in K2EDTA tubes. For TCRbeta analysis, collaborator samples were shipped as frozen whole blood, as isolated PBMCs, or as DNA extracted from either sample type. V is reduced by 4 bases and J by 2 bases, leaving a spacing of 7 bases between them. Spanning cysteine to phenylalanine, the CDR3 consists of 13 amino acids. The CDR3 DNA has 39 bases and is translated from base 1. The germline V gene (reference sequence) supplies CDR1 LNHNV and CDR2 YYDKDF. Broader findings and caveats from the paper: How much clinical and demographic metadata was included differed by source and by participant, and the metadata was provided uncurated.

Comment on this clone: Its antigen remains undetermined. No base quality information exists; no much larger clone differs at one position.

TCRbeta CDR3 regions were amplified from genomic DNA using the immunoSEQ Assay, a bias-controlled multiplex PCR. For the original study's pipeline: Nucleated cell counts per sample were estimated from amplification of reference gene primers within the assay. To quantify the absolute abundance of each unique TCRbeta CDR3 rearrangement, sequence reads were collapsed and filtered. For each sample, productive Simpson clonality was calculated as the square root of Simpson's diversity index over productive rearrangements. The table was pulled from immuneACCESS by TCRdb, which kept in-frame rearrangements only. Such tables lose some clones; where checked, under half of the loss comes from unresolved V genes, and the rest has no known cause. The V and J calls and clone size come from that table; D and trimming were worked out from the DNA. Across this sample there are about 220,000 clones, with about 82% seen only once. The top ten hold about 2.5% of the sample.

The V and J genes are TRBV15 and TRBJ2-3, with no confidently assigned D gene. The TCR was taken from a woman in her seventies with COVID-19, enrolled during active disease. The material sequenced was peripheral blood. The sequence in DNA is TGTGCCACCAGCATAGTTCTCACAGATACGCAGTATTTT. This translates into CATSIVLTDTQYF. The CDR3, completed at both ends by the reference TRBV15 and TRBJ2-3 genes, gives the full variable domain DAMVIQNPRYQVTQFGKPVTLSCSQTLNHNVMYWYQQKSSQAPKLLFHYYDKDFNNEADTPDNFQSRRPNTSFCFLDIRSPGLGDTAMYLCATSIVLTDTQYFGPGTRLTVL.